Listed below are T cell receptor beta chains from one sample, sequenced in a study of blood T cell repertoires in COVID-19. The protocol was immunoSEQ multiplex PCR, while the TCRdb copy is restricted to in-frame clones and leaves out a portion. The sample includes roughly 190,000 clones, approximately 84% of them seen just once. The sample taken for sequencing was PBMCs or T cells enriched from blood (not recorded which). The receptors stem from a woman aged 25-40 years who had recovered from COVID-19. Each CDR3 is given with its conserved first and last residue. Each record gives: J gene, D gene, V gene, CDR3 length, clone size, CDR3 DNA, CDR3 protein. D genes are given only for firm matches. Size is stated for part of the rows, as once, few or many counts, or as a class when the clone is expanded.

j_gene: TRBJ2-7; d_gene: TRBD1; v_gene: TRBV6-5; len: 12; abundance: -; CDR3nt: TGTGCCAGCGGACAGGGGAGTGGGGAGCAGTACTTC; CDR3aa: CASGQGSGEQYF
j_gene: TRBJ1-2; d_gene: -; v_gene: TRBV3-1/TRBV3-2; len: 15; abundance: -; CDR3nt: TGTGCCAGCAGCCCAACGAAGGGGTCGGTCTATGGCTACACCTTC; CDR3aa: CASSPTKGSVYGYTF
j_gene: TRBJ2-6; d_gene: -; v_gene: TRBV27; len: 13; abundance: -; CDR3nt: TGTGCCAGCAGCCTTTTTGGGGCCAACGTCCTGACTTTC; CDR3aa: CASSLFGANVLTF
j_gene: TRBJ1-1; d_gene: -; v_gene: TRBV13; len: 15; abundance: -; CDR3nt: TGTGCCAGCAGCTCTCCTGTCCAGGGAAACACTGAAGCTTTCTTT; CDR3aa: CASSSPVQGNTEAFF
j_gene: TRBJ1-2; d_gene: TRBD1; v_gene: TRBV19; len: 14; abundance: -; CDR3nt: TGTGCCAGTAGTATGTCACAGGGGAAAGTTGGCTACACCTTC; CDR3aa: CASSMSQGKVGYTF
j_gene: TRBJ2-1; d_gene: TRBD1; v_gene: TRBV12-3/TRBV12-4; len: 13; abundance: -; CDR3nt: TGTGCCAGCACACAGGGGGTATTGGATGAGCAGTTCTTC; CDR3aa: CASTQGVLDEQFF
j_gene: TRBJ1-4; d_gene: TRBD1; v_gene: TRBV9; len: 14; abundance: -; CDR3nt: TGTGCCAGCAGCAAAGACAGGGGTAGCGAAAAACTGTTTTTT; CDR3aa: CASSKDRGSEKLFF
j_gene: TRBJ1-2; d_gene: -; v_gene: TRBV19; len: 11; abundance: -; CDR3nt: TGTGCCACCCAGGAGGGCTATGGCTACACCTTC; CDR3aa: CATQEGYGYTF
j_gene: TRBJ2-1; d_gene: TRBD2; v_gene: TRBV9; len: 17; abundance: -; CDR3nt: TGTGCCAGCAGCGTAGTGAATAGCGGGCCGATTGGAGGTGAGCAGTTCTTC; CDR3aa: CASSVVNSGPIGGEQFF
j_gene: TRBJ2-5; d_gene: TRBD2; v_gene: TRBV5-4; len: 16; abundance: -; CDR3nt: TGTGCCAGCAGCACGGGCGGGGGGGCCGATTTTGAGACCCAGTACTTC; CDR3aa: CASSTGGGADFETQYF
j_gene: TRBJ2-3; d_gene: -; v_gene: TRBV21-1; len: 19; abundance: -; CDR3nt: TGTGCCAGCAGCGAACGTCGGGCGGGGGCGCACCTGGGAAGAGATACGCAGTATTTT; CDR3aa: CASSERRAGAHLGRDTQYF
j_gene: TRBJ1-1; d_gene: -; v_gene: TRBV7-9; len: 13; abundance: -; CDR3nt: TGTGCCAGCAGCTTAGCCGGGGACACTGAAGCTTTCTTT; CDR3aa: CASSLAGDTEAFF
j_gene: TRBJ1-5; d_gene: -; v_gene: TRBV6-5; len: 13; abundance: -; CDR3nt: TGTGCCAGCAGTTTCACAAACAATCAGCCCCAGCATTTT; CDR3aa: CASSFTNNQPQHF
j_gene: TRBJ1-5; d_gene: -; v_gene: TRBV3-1/TRBV3-2; len: 16; abundance: once; CDR3nt: TGTGCCAGCAGCCAATCCCCGGGTGAAAGCAATCAGCCCCAGCATTTT; CDR3aa: CASSQSPGESNQPQHF
j_gene: TRBJ2-2; d_gene: TRBD2; v_gene: TRBV5-1; len: 16; abundance: -; CDR3nt: TGCGCCAGCAGCTCGGGACTAGCTCAGAACACCGGGGAGCTGTTTTTT; CDR3aa: CASSSGLAQNTGELFF
j_gene: TRBJ1-5; d_gene: TRBD1; v_gene: TRBV28; len: 17; abundance: -; CDR3nt: TGTGCCAGCAGTTTGGGGGACAGGATCCGGCTTTATCAGCCCCAGCATTTT; CDR3aa: CASSLGDRIRLYQPQHF
j_gene: TRBJ1-6; d_gene: -; v_gene: TRBV28; len: 13; abundance: -; CDR3nt: TGTGCCAGCAGTTTAAGGGGGAACACACCCCTCCACTTT; CDR3aa: CASSLRGNTPLHF
j_gene: TRBJ1-2; d_gene: TRBD1; v_gene: TRBV9; len: 14; abundance: -; CDR3nt: TGTGCCAGCAGCGCTGACAGGGATAACTATGGCTACACCTTC; CDR3aa: CASSADRDNYGYTF